Shown below are 17 T cell receptor beta chains from a single sample sequenced in a study of T-cell memory formation after mild COVID-19. Using its own MiXCR run on the 5' RACE reads, TCRdb lists one record per CDR3 protein. The table lists fewer than 300,000 distinct CDR3 sequences, about a sixth of them singletons. Sequenced: PBMCs or a T cell subset sorted from them (not recorded which). The receptors stem from a man between 18 and 35 years old who had mild COVID-19 (a few samples of this study predate the infection). Cell type and time point are not known.

This sequence joins TRBV4-2 and TRBJ2-3; 13 bases line up with TRBD2. V dropped 4 bases and J dropped 0; count of bases not matched to a gene: 4. The V gene's germline CDR1 is LGHNA and CDR2 YNFKEQ. The CDR3 runs to 17 residues. CDR3 amino acids: CASSLGTSGTSTDTQYF. The CDR3 bases are TGTGCCAGCAGCCTCGGGACTAGCGGGACTAGCACAGATACGCAGTATTTT.

There are a few counts of this clonotype. This chain links TRBV2 with TRBJ1-2, with 8 bases lining up with TRBD1. The ends lost 3 bases at V and 3 bases at J; junction bases unmatched: 0. Per germline, CDR1 SNHLY and CDR2 FYNNEI. The CDR3 contains 13 residues. The CDR3 spells CASSEGQDYGYTF. In nucleotides, the CDR3 is TGTGCCAGCAGTGAGGGACAGGACTATGGCTACACCTTC.

The sample holds a few counts of this clonotype. The V and J genes are TRBV20-1 and TRBJ2-5; 8 positions match TRBD1. V lost 4 bases and J lost 5; bases outside the gene matches: 12. CDR1 DFQATT and CDR2 SNEGSKA come from the germline V gene (reference sequence). The CDR3 contains 15 residues. CDR3 in DNA: TGCAGTGCTACTACTCTACAGGGGGTACGCGAGACCCAGTACTTC. Translated: CSATTLQGVRETQYF.

The gene calls are TRBV6-2 or TRBV6-3 and TRBJ2-1, with D perhaps being TRBD1 or TRBD2 (5 bases each). The CDR3 has 15 residues. V shed 6 bases and J shed 0 bases, with 12 bases lying between them. CDR1 is MNHEY, CDR2 SVGEGT, per germline. CDR3 sequence reads: CASSHGTGSYNEQFF. The CDR3 DNA follows: TGTGCCAGCAGCCATGGGACGGGCTCCTACAATGAGCAGTTCTTC.

This chain connects TRBV12-3 or TRBV12-4 to TRBJ2-5; no definite D call. V lost 5 bases and J 5 bases, leaving 9 bases between the germline ends. This CDR3 is 12 amino acids long. In DNA form, the CDR3 reads TGTGCCAGCAGTCGACTCGGGGAGACCCAGTACTTC. It codes for CASSRLGETQYF.

This clonotype has a count of ten or more. The V gene is TRBV5-6, the J gene TRBJ2-7, with D perhaps given as TRBD1 or TRBD2 (5 bases each). The ends were cut back, 3 bases at V and 3 bases at J, with 13 bases in the middle. The CDR3 is 14 residues long. Germline V gives CDR1 SGHDT, CDR2 YYEEEE. CDR3 nucleotide sequence: TGTGCCAGCAGCTCTTCCGGGACCGACTACGAGCAGTACGTC. As protein: CASSSSGTDYEQYV.

This clonotype was seen repeatedly, ten times or more. The J gene is TRBJ1-2, the V gene TRBV5-1; 9 bases align to TRBD1. J gave up 3 bases and V 0 bases, and 0 bases lay outside the gene matches. Germline values: CDR1 SGHRS, CDR2 YFSETQ. The CDR3 is made up of 14 amino acids. The CDR3 bases are TGCGCCAGCAGCTTGGGACAGGGGGACTATGGCTACACCTTC. Translated: CASSLGQGDYGYTF. Looking up the rest from reference TRBV5-1 and TRBJ1-2 gives the full variable domain: KAGVTQTPRYLIKTRGQQVTLSCSPISGHRSVSWYQQTPGQGLQFLFEYFSETQRNKGNFPGRFSGRQFSNSRSEMNVSTLELGDSALYLCASSLGQGDYGYTFGSGTRLTVV.

V and J are TRBV7-3 and TRBJ2-3, with TRBD1 matching 8 bases. The CDR3 is made up of 13 amino acids. Germline V lookup: CDR1 SGHTA, CDR2 FQGTGA. V gave up 11 bases and J gave up 2 bases; unmatched junction bases: 6. DNA for the CDR3: TGTGCCTGCGGACAGGGATACACAGATACGCAGTATTTT. Amino acids: CACGQGYTDTQYF.

The V gene is TRBV5-1, the J gene TRBJ2-2; D uncertain. Trimming took off 1 base at V and 3 bases at J, with 7 bases between the two ends. Per the germline V gene, CDR1 is SGHRS and CDR2 is YFSETQ. The CDR3 loop spans 14 amino acids. The CDR3 is CASSLRVDTGELFF. Written as DNA, the CDR3 is TGCGCCAGCAGCTTGAGAGTTGACACCGGGGAGCTGTTTTTT.

This sequence joins TRBV4-2 and TRBJ1-5, with TRBD1 matching 7 bases. The germline gives CDR1 LGHNA, CDR2 YNFKEQ. This CDR3 comprises 16 residues. The V and J ends lost 0 bases and 6 bases, in that order; junction bases with no gene match: 8. CDR3 residues: CASSQDWRAGGQPQHF. The DNA for the CDR3 is TGTGCCAGCAGCCAAGATTGGCGGGCAGGGGGTCAGCCCCAGCATTTT.

There are a few counts of this clonotype. The rearrangement uses TRBV5-1 and TRBJ1-2; 7 nucleotides agree with TRBD1. Germline loops: CDR1 SGHRS, CDR2 YFSETQ. With V trimmed by 8 bases and J by 2 bases, 3 bases remained unmatched. The CDR3 extends over 12 amino acids. The CDR3 loop reads CASTGENYGYTF. CDR3 DNA: TGCGCCAGTACAGGGGAGAACTATGGCTACACCTTC.

This clonotype was detected ten times or more. This rearrangement joins TRBV6-5 to TRBJ2-7, with 8 bases aligning to TRBD1. The V segment lost 2 bases and the J segment 3 bases; nucleotides outside the gene matches: 15. The CDR3 covers 18 residues. Germline V gene lookup returns CDR1 MNHEY and CDR2 SVGAGI. CDR3 in amino acids: CASSYQPPGQELDYEQYF. The CDR3 DNA is TGTGCCAGCAGTTACCAGCCCCCGGGACAGGAATTAGACTACGAGCAGTACTTC.

The chain links TRBV14 to TRBJ2-7; 7 nucleotides agree with TRBD2. V lost 1 base, J lost 5 bases, and 11 bases stayed unmatched. This CDR3 is 16 amino acids long. The germline gives CDR1 SGHDN, CDR2 FVKESK. The CDR3 coding sequence is TGTGCCAGCAGCCAAGGAGGAGGGAGGGTATTCCACGAGCAGTACTTC. Protein sequence: CASSQGGGRVFHEQYF.

CDR3 DNA sequence: TGTGCCAGCAGCCTTGGGGCAGGGAGGTACACTGAAGCTTTCTTT. Amino acid sequence: CASSLGAGRYTEAFF. This chain connects TRBV6-6 to TRBJ1-1, with D maybe TRBD1 (5 bases). The germline V gene has CDR1 MNHNY and CDR2 SVGAGI (reference sequence). The CDR3 length is 15 residues. The germline V and J ends were trimmed by 6 bases and 3 bases, with 17 bases remaining between them.

This clonotype showed up many times. The chain recombines TRBV12-3 or TRBV12-4 with TRBJ2-7, with TRBD1 as a possible D gene (5 bases). Trimming shortened V by 4 bases and J by 4 bases, and 8 bases separated the two germline ends. The CDR3 loop spans 12 amino acids. This chain's CDR3 is CASSWGRYEQYF. DNA for the CDR3: TGTGCCAGCAGTTGGGGCCGGTACGAGCAGTACTTC.

There are a few counts of this clonotype. The rearrangement uses TRBV5-1 and TRBJ2-5, with 9 bases that match TRBD2. The CDR3 is made up of 15 amino acids. Germline V gives CDR1 SGHRS, CDR2 YFSETQ. V shed 1 base and J 4 bases; nucleotides not matched to a gene: 5. The chain's CDR3 is CASSLRASGAETQYF. CDR3 in DNA: TGCGCCAGCAGCTTGCGGGCTAGCGGGGCAGAGACCCAGTACTTC.

V is TRBV18 and J is TRBJ2-3, with 8 bases aligning to TRBD1. From germline, CDR1 is KGHSH and CDR2 LQKENI. The CDR3 spans 16 residues. Losses at the gene ends were 0 bases for V and 5 bases for J; bases not matched to a gene: 7. In DNA, the CDR3 is TGTGCCAGCTCACCACCCGGGCAGGGGGCTGGAGATACGCAGTATTTT. Translating it yields CASSPPGQGAGDTQYF.